The clone carrying this TCR beta chain was recorded a few times. The data are from a study of T cells after somatic rescue of genetic block. V dropped 4 bases and J dropped 3 bases, with 9 bases sitting between them. Per the germline V gene, CDR1 is KGHSH and CDR2 is LQKENI. The CDR3 length is 13 residues. Only in-frame clones appear in the TCRdb table, and some are missing; sequencing was by immunoSEQ multiplex PCR. The sample carries some 13,000 clones, under 75% recorded once. What was sequenced was peripheral blood mononuclear cells (PBMCs). The receptor comes from a boy aged 5-17 years. The rearrangement joins TRBV18 to TRBJ2-5, with D possibly being TRBD1 (6 bases). For the CDR3, the DNA is TGTGCCAGCTCACGAGGACAGAAAGAGACCCAGTACTTC. Residues: CASSRGQKETQYF.